What follows is one T cell receptor (beta chain) and its context. V gave up 4 bases and J gave up 3 bases; unmatched junction bases: 5. CDR1 and CDR2 from the germline V gene are SGHNT and YYREEE (reference sequence). The CDR3 totals 14 residues. This record comes from a study of control samples from healthy donors and cancer patients. Sequenced by immunoSEQ multiplex PCR; TCRdb stores in-frame clones only, minus some. Altogether over 100,000 clones are present, roughly 90% being singletons, with the ten largest covering approximately 2.2%. The chain carries TRBV5-4 and TRBJ2-3; 7 bases are a match to TRBD2. Specimen: blood. This receptor was identified in a woman in her forties or fifties in good health. The CDR3: CASSGGGRTDTQYF. In nucleotides, the CDR3 is TGTGCCAGCAGCGGGGGGGGAAGGACAGATACGCAGTATTTT.